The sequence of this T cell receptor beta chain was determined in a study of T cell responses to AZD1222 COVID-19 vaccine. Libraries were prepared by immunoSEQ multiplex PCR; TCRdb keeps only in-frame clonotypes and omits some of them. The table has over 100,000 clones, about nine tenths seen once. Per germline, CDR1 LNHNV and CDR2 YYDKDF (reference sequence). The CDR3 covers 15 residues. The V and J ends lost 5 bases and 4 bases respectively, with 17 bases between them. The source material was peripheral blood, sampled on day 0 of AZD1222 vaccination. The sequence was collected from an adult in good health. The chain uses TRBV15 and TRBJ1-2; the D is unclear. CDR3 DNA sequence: TGTGCCACCAGCCCAAGAAACGTAGCGACCTATGGCTACACCTTC. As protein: CATSPRNVATYGYTF.